This T cell receptor beta chain is from a study of CD8+ T cells in alopecia areata. Overall study context: Patients took tofacitinib for 6 to 18 months, followed by 6 drug-free months. For treated patients, severity scores reflected the percentage of scalp area affected.

After isolation, RNA underwent reverse transcription to generate cDNA as the sequencing template. Data came from immunoSEQ multiplex PCR; TCRdb stores just in-frame clones and leaves some out. Among 90,000 to 120,000 clones listed, roughly 84% were seen once. As to treatment: oral pan-JAK inhibitor, 5-10 mg twice daily. Collected material from alopecia areata patients comprised lesional scalp punch biopsies and peripheral blood. This receptor was identified in a human donor with alopecia areata. Sequencing was performed on CD8+ T cells sorted from blood, taken at week 24, from a patient treated with tofacitinib.

The CDR3 coding sequence is TGTGCCAGTAGTAAGGGGACAGCTGCAACTAATGAAAAACTGTTTTTT. As protein: CASSKGTAATNEKLFF. The V call is TRBV19, the J call TRBJ1-4; 7 bases map to TRBD1. After removal of 4 bases from V and 0 bases from J, the junction contained 5 bases not matched to a gene. CDR3 length: 16 residues. CDR1 is LNHDA, CDR2 SQIVND, per germline (reference sequence).